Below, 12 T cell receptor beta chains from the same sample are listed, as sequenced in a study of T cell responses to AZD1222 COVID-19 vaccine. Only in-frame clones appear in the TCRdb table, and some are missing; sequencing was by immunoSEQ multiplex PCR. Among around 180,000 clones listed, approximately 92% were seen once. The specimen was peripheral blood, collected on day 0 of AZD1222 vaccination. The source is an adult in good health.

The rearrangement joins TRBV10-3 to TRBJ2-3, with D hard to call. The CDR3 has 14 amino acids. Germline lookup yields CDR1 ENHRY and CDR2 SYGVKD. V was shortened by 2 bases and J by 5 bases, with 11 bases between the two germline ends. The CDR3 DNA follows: TGTGCCATCAGTGAGGCACATCGCGGAGATACGCAGTATTTT. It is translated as CAISEAHRGDTQYF.

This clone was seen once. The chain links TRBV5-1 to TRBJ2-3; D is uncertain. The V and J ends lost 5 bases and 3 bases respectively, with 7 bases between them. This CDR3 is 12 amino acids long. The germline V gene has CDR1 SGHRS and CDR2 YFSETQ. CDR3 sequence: CASRGSTDTQYF. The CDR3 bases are TGCGCCAGCAGAGGGTCTACAGATACGCAGTATTTT.

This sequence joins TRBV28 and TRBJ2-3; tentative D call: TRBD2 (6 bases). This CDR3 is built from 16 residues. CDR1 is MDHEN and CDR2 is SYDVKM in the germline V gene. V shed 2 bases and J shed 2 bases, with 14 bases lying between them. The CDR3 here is CASSLRLDYHTDTQYF. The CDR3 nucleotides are TGTGCCAGCAGTTTACGCCTGGACTACCACACAGATACGCAGTATTTT.

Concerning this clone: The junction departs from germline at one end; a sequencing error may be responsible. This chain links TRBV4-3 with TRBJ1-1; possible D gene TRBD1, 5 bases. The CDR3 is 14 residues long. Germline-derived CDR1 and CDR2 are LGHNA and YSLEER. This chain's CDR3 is CASNQGAGRGEAFF. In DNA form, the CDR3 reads TGCGCCAGCAACCAAGGGGCGGGTAGAGGTGAAGCTTTCTTT.

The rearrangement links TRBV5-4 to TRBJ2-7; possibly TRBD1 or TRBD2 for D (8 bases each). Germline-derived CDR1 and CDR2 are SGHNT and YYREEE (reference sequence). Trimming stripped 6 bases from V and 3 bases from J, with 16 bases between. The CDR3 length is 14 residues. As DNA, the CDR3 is TGTGCCAGCACCCAGGGGGCGGGAGGCTACGAGCAGTACTTC. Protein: CASTQGAGGYEQYF.

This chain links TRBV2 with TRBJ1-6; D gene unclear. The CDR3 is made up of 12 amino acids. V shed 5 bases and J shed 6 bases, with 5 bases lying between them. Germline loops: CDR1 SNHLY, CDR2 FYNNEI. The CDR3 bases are TGTGCCAGCAGTCGTCTTAATTCACCCCTCCACTTT. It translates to CASSRLNSPLHF.

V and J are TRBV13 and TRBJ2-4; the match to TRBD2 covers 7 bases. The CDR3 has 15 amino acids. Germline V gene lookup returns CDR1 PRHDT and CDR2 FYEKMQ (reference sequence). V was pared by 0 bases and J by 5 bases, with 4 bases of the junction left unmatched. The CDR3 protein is CASSLGQAGENIQYF. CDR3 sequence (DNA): TGTGCCAGCAGCTTAGGACAGGCGGGGGAAAACATTCAGTACTTC.

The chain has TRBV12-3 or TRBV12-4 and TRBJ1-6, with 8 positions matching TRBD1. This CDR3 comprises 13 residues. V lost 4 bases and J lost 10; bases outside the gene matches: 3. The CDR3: CASSYRGYSPLHF. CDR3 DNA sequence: TGTGCCAGCAGTTACAGGGGGTACTCACCCCTCCACTTT.

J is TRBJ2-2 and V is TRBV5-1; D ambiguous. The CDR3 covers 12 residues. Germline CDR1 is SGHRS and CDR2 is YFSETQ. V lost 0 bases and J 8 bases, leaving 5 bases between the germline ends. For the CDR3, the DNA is TGCGCCAGCAGCTTGGCAGGTGGGGAGCTGTTTTTT. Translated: CASSLAGGELFF.

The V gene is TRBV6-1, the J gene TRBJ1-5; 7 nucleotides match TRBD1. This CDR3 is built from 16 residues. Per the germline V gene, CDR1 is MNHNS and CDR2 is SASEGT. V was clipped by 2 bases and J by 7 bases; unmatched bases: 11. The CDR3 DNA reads TGTGCCAGCAGTGAACCCCGGGGACAGCCCGCACAGCCCCAGCATTTT. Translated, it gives CASSEPRGQPAQPQHF.

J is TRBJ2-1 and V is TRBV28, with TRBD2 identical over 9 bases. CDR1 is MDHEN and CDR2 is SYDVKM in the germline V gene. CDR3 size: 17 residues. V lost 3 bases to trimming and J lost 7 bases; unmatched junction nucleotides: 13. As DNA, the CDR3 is TGTGCCAGCAGTTTTGGGGCTAGCGGGGCCGCGGGGAATGAGCAGTTCTTC. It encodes CASSFGASGAAGNEQFF.

CDR3 coding DNA: TGTGCCAGCAGCGCGGGTGGTGAGGGGGCTAACTATGGCTACACCTTC. It translates to CASSAGGEGANYGYTF. V gene TRBV5-4 combines with J gene TRBJ1-2; D might be TRBD1 (6 bases). The length of the CDR3 is 16 residues. The germline V gene encodes CDR1 SGHNT and CDR2 YYREEE (reference sequence). V was trimmed by 4 bases and J by 0 bases, leaving 16 bases between them.